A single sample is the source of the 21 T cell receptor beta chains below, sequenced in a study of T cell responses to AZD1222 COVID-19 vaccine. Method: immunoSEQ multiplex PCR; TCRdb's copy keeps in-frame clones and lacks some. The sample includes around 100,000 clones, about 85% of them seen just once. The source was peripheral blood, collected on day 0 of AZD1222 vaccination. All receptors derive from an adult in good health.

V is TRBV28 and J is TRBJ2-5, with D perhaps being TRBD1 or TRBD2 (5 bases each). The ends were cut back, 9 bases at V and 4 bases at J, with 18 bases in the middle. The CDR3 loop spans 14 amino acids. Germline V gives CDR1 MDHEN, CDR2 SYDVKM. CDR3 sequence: CASISGADGETQYF. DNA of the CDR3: TGTGCCAGTATCTCCGGGGCCGACGGAGAGACCCAGTACTTC.

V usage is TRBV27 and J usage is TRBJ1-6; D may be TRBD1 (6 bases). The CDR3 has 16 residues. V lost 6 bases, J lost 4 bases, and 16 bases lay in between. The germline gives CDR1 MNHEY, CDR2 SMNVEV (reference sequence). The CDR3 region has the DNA TGTGCCAGCAGCTCCAGGGGACCGATTTATAATTCACCCCTCCACTTT. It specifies CASSSRGPIYNSPLHF.

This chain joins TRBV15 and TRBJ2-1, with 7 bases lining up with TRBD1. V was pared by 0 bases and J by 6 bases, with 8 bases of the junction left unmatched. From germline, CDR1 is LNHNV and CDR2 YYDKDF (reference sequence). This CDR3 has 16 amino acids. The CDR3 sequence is CATSRDRQGRLNEQFF. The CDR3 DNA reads TGTGCCACCAGCAGAGATCGACAGGGCCGACTCAATGAGCAGTTCTTC. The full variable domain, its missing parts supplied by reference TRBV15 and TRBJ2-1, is DAMVIQNPRYQVTQFGKPVTLSCSQTLNHNVMYWYQQKSSQAPKLLFHYYDKDFNNEADTPDNFQSRRPNTSFCFLDIRSPGLGDTAMYLCATSRDRQGRLNEQFFGPGTRLTVL.

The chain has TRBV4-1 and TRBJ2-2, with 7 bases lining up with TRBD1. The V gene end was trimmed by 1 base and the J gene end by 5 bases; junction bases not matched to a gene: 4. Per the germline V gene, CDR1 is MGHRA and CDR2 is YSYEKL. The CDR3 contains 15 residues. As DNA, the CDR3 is TGCGCCAGCAGCCAAGGGGTACAGGGGACCGGGGAGCTGTTTTTT. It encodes CASSQGVQGTGELFF.

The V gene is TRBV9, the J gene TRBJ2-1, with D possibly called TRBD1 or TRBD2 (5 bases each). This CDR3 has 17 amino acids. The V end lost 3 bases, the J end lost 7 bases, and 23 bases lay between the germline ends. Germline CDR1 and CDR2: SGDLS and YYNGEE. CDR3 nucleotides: TGTGCCAGCAGCGGAACCCCTCTTTGGGGGTTAGGAAATGAGCAGTTCTTC. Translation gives CASSGTPLWGLGNEQFF.

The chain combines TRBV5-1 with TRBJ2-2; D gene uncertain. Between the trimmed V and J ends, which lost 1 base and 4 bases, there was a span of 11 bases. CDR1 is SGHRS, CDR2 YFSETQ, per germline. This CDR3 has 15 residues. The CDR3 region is CASSLLDWGTGELFF. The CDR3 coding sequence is TGCGCCAGCAGCTTGCTCGACTGGGGCACCGGGGAGCTGTTTTTT.

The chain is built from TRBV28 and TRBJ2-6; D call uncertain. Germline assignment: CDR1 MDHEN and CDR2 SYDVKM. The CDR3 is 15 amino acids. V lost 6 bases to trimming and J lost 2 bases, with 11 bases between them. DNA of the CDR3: TGTGCCAGCAGGCGGACCCGGACTGGGGCCAACGTCCTGACTTTC. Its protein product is CASRRTRTGANVLTF.

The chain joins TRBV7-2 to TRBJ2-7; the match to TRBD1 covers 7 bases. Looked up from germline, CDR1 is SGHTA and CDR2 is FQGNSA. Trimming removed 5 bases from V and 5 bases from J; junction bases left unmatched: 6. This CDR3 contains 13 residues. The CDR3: CASSREQGNEQYF. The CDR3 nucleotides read TGTGCCAGCAGCCGTGAACAGGGGAACGAGCAGTACTTC.

The CDR3 reads CASSFTGSNYGYTF. CDR3 sequence (DNA): TGTGCCAGCAGCTTTACCGGGAGCAACTATGGCTACACCTTC. The chain combines TRBV7-9 with TRBJ1-2; D is unresolved. CDR3 length equals 14 residues. The ends were cut back, 3 bases at V and 2 bases at J, with 10 bases in the middle. CDR1 SEHNR and CDR2 FQNEAQ come from the germline V gene (reference sequence).

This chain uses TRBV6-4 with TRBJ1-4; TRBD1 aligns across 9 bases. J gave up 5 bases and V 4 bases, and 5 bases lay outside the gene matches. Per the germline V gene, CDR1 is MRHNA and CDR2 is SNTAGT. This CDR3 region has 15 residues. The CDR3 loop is CASSAGGTGNEKLFF. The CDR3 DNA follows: TGTGCCAGCAGTGCTGGGGGGACAGGGAATGAAAAACTGTTTTTT.

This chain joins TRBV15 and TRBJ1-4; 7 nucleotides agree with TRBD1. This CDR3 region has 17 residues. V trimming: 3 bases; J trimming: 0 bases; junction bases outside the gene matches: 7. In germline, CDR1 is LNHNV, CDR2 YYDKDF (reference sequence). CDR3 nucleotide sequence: TGTGCCACCAGCAGGACAGGGACCATTACAACTAATGAAAAACTGTTTTTT. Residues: CATSRTGTITTNEKLFF.

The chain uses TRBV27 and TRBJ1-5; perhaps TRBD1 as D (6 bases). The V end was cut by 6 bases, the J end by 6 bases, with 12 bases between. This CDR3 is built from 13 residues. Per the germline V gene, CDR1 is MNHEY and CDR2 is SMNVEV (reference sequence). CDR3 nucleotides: TGTGCCAGCAGCCCCTCAGGGGCTCAGCCCCAGCATTTT. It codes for CASSPSGAQPQHF.

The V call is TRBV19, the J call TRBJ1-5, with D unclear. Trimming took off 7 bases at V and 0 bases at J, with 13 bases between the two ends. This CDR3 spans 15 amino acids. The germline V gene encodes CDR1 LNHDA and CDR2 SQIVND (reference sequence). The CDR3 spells CASISTPGSNQPQHF. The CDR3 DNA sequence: TGTGCCAGTATATCAACGCCAGGTAGCAATCAGCCCCAGCATTTT.

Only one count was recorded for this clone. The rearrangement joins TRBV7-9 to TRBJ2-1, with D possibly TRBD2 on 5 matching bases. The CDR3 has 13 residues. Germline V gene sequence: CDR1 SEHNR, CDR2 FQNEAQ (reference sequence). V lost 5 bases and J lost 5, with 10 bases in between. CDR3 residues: CASSHGLDNEQFF. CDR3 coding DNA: TGTGCCAGCAGCCACGGACTGGACAATGAGCAGTTCTTC.

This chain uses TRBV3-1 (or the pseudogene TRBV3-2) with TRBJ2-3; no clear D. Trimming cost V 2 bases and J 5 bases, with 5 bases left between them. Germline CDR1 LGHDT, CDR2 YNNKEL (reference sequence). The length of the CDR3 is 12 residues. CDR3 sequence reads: CASSQLGDTQYF. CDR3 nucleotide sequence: TGTGCCAGCAGCCAACTAGGAGATACGCAGTATTTT.

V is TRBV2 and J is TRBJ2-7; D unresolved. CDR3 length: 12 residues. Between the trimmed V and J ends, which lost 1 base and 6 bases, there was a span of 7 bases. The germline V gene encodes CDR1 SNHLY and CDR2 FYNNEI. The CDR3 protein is CASSEEGLEQYF. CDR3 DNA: TGTGCCAGCAGTGAAGAAGGGCTCGAGCAGTACTTC. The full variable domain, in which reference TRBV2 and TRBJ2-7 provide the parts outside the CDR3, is EPEVTQTPSHQVTQMGQEVILRCVPISNHLYFYWYRQILGQKVEFLVSFYNNEISEKSEIFDDQFSVERPDGSNFTLKIRSTKLEDSAMYFCASSEEGLEQYFGPGTRLTVT.

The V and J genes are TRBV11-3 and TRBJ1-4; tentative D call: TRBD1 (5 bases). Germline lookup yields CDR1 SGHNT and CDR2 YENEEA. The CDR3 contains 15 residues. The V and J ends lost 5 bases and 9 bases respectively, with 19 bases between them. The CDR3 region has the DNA TGTGCCAGCAGCCACGGGGGTAGCCTCGATAAAAAACTGTTTTTT. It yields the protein CASSHGGSLDKKLFF.

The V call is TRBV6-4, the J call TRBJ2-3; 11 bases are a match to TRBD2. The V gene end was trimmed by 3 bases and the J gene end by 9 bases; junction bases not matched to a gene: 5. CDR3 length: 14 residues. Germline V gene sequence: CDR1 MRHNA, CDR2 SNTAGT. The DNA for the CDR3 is TGTGCCAGCAGTGAAACTAGCGGGAGTTTAACGCAGTATTTT. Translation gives CASSETSGSLTQYF.

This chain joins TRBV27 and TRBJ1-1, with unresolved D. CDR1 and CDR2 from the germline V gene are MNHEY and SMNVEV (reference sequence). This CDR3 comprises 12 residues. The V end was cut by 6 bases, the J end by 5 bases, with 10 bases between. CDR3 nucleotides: TGTGCCAGCAGGGAATCGGGTACTGAAGCTTTCTTT. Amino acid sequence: CASRESGTEAFF.

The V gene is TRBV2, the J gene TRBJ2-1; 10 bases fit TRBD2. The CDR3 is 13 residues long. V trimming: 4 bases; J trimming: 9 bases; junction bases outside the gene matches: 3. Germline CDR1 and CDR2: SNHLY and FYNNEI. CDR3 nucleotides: TGTGCCAGCAGTGGGCTAGCGGGAGTTGAGCAGTTCTTC. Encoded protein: CASSGLAGVEQFF.

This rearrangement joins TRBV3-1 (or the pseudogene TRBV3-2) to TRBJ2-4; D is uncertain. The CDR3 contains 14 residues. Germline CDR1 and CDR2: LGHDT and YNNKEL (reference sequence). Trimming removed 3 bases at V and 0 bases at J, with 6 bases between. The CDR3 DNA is TGTGCCAGCAGCCAGAAAGTAGCCAAAAACATTCAGTACTTC. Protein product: CASSQKVAKNIQYF.